Below are 24 T cell receptor beta chains sequenced from a single sample in a study of blood T cell repertoires in COVID-19. The table came from immunoSEQ multiplex PCR; TCRdb's copy has only in-frame clones and leaves some out. The sample includes over 95,000 clones, 70% to 90% seen only once; the top ten take under 4%. Specimen: peripheral blood. All receptors come from a man aged 40-50 years with acute or convalescent COVID-19.

This CDR3 is CASSRGASHTDTQYF. The CDR3 bases are TGTGCCAGCAGCCGGGGGGCCAGTCACACAGATACGCAGTATTTT. The chain combines TRBV11-3 with TRBJ2-3; possibly TRBD2 for D (7 bases). From germline, CDR1 is SGHNT and CDR2 YENEEA. V was clipped by 5 bases and J by 2 bases, with 14 bases between them. The CDR3 loop spans 15 amino acids. The entire variable domain, with the rest obtained from reference TRBV11-3 and TRBJ2-3, is as follows: EAGVVQSPRYKIIEKKQPVAFWCNPISGHNTLYWYLQNLGQGPELLIRYENEEAVDDSQLPKDRFSAERLKGVDSTLKIQPAELGDSAVYLCASSRGASHTDTQYFGPGTRLTVL.

The genes are TRBV18 and TRBJ2-1; TRBD2 matches at 13 bases. V was pared by 4 bases and J by 7 bases, with 10 bases of the junction left unmatched. Germline V lookup: CDR1 KGHSH, CDR2 LQKENI. This CDR3 is built from 17 residues. Here the CDR3 reads CASSLSLTSGGMNEQFF. The CDR3 DNA is TGTGCCAGCTCACTATCACTGACTAGCGGGGGGATGAATGAGCAGTTCTTC.

The chain uses TRBV27 and TRBJ2-7, with D possibly matching TRBD2 (7 bases). CDR3 size: 14 residues. Germline V gives CDR1 MNHEY, CDR2 SMNVEV (reference sequence). Trimming left V 3 bases short and J 1 base short, with 10 bases between. CDR3 bases: TGTGCCAGCAGTTTGCGGGGGCATTCCTACGAGCAGTACTTC. Translation gives CASSLRGHSYEQYF.

This chain links TRBV6-6 with TRBJ2-2; the match to TRBD1 covers 7 bases. CDR1 and CDR2 from the germline V gene are MNHNY and SVGAGI (reference sequence). The ends lost 2 bases at V and 2 bases at J; junction bases unmatched: 5. The CDR3 spans 16 residues. CDR3 in amino acids: CASSYPGTDNTGELFF. CDR3 DNA sequence: TGTGCCAGCAGTTACCCCGGGACAGATAACACCGGGGAGCTGTTTTTT.

This chain uses TRBV24-1 with TRBJ2-1; 10 bases fit TRBD1. This CDR3 has 16 residues. The V gene's germline CDR1 is KGHDR and CDR2 SFDVKD. Trimming at V came to 4 bases and at J to 2 bases, leaving 4 bases not matched to a gene. The CDR3 loop is CATSESGTGAYNEQFF. The CDR3 DNA is TGTGCCACCAGTGAATCTGGGACAGGGGCCTACAATGAGCAGTTCTTC.

The CDR3, as DNA: TGTGCCAGCTCACCGGGACAGGGGGCCGGCGACTACGAGCAGTACTTC. Protein sequence: CASSPGQGAGDYEQYF. The chain links TRBV18 to TRBJ2-7; 12 bases agree with TRBD1. J was trimmed by 3 bases and V by 3 bases; bases with no gene match: 6. The CDR3 covers 16 residues. Germline lookup yields CDR1 KGHSH and CDR2 LQKENI.

V is TRBV7-3 and J is TRBJ2-7, with TRBD2 as a possible D gene (7 bases). CDR1 is SGHTA, CDR2 FQGTGA, per germline. The CDR3 contains 13 residues. V lost 5 bases to trimming and J lost 2 bases, with 10 bases between them. CDR3 sequence (DNA): TGTGCCAGCAGCCGGGGGGCCGCCTACGAGCAGTACTTC. It encodes CASSRGAAYEQYF.

In regard to this clone: This CDR3 is also generated by other DNA sequences in the sample. This chain links TRBV30 with TRBJ1-2, with TRBD1 as a possible D gene (5 bases). Germline CDR1 is GTSNPN and CDR2 is SVGIG (reference sequence). V lost 0 bases to trimming and J lost 8 bases, with 13 bases between them. The CDR3 runs to 13 residues. In nucleotides, the CDR3 is TGTGCCTGGAGTGTATCGGCCGGGGGGGGCTACACCTTC. Translated, it gives CAWSVSAGGGYTF.

V usage is TRBV6-6 and J usage is TRBJ2-1; 7 bases line up with TRBD2. J lost 5 bases, V lost 10 bases, and 8 bases had no gene match. The CDR3 length is 13 residues. The germline gives CDR1 MNHNY, CDR2 SVGAGI (reference sequence). As DNA, the CDR3 is TGTGCCACCAAGGCCGGGACTAACAATGAGCAGTTCTTC. It translates to CATKAGTNNEQFF.

The V call is TRBV25-1, the J call TRBJ2-3; 7 bases are shared with TRBD1. Unmatched junction bases numbered 14, after V lost 5 bases and J lost 6 bases. Germline V gene lookup returns CDR1 MGHDK and CDR2 SYGVNS. This CDR3 has 16 amino acids. CDR3 nucleotides: TGTGCCAGCAGTTTGTGGTTAGGGGGCCAGGTTGATACGCAGTATTTT. Its translation: CASSLWLGGQVDTQYF.

This clone was seen only a few times. J is TRBJ2-7 and V is TRBV3-1 (or the pseudogene TRBV3-2), with 9 bases identical to TRBD2. The CDR3 runs 15 residues. Trimming took 0 bases from V and 12 from J; bases not matched to a gene: 12. CDR1 LGHDT and CDR2 YNNKEL come from the germline V gene (reference sequence). CDR3 sequence reads: CASSQDFRRSGGSYF. The CDR3 DNA is TGTGCCAGCAGCCAAGATTTCCGCCGGAGCGGGGGGTCGTACTTC.

The V gene is TRBV7-2, the J gene TRBJ2-5, with no clear D. The CDR3 spans 12 residues. Trimming removed 8 bases at V and 3 bases at J, with 10 bases between. Looked up from germline, CDR1 is SGHTA and CDR2 is FQGNSA. CDR3 in amino acids: CASSQSKETQYF. The DNA of the CDR3 is TGTGCCAGCTCACAGTCTAAAGAGACCCAGTACTTC.

This chain links TRBV18 with TRBJ2-3; TRBD2 matches 8 bases. Germline CDR1 is KGHSH and CDR2 is LQKENI. The CDR3 contains 16 residues. V shed 3 bases, J shed 2 bases, and the junction held 7 bases outside the gene matches. The CDR3 DNA reads as TGTGCCAGCTCACCGAAGGCTAGCGGGTTCACAGATACGCAGTATTTT. It encodes CASSPKASGFTDTQYF.

This chain uses TRBV6-6 with TRBJ1-2; TRBD1 agrees at 8 bases. This CDR3 is 13 amino acids long. Unmatched junction bases numbered 4, after V lost 6 bases and J lost 4 bases. Looked up from germline, CDR1 is MNHNY and CDR2 is SVGAGI (reference sequence). Here the CDR3 DNA reads TGTGCCAGCAGCCAGGACAGGGCCTATGGCTACACCTTC. Translating gives CASSQDRAYGYTF.

J is TRBJ1-1 and V is TRBV5-1, with 8 bases fitting TRBD1. CDR3 length: 15 residues. The germline V gene encodes CDR1 SGHRS and CDR2 YFSETQ. The junction had 7 bases not matched to a gene; V was cut back by 4 bases and J by 2 bases. The DNA for the CDR3 is TGCGCCAGCAGCCCCCTGGACAGGGAAAACACTGAAGCTTTCTTT. Amino acids: CASSPLDRENTEAFF.

CDR3 DNA sequence: TGCGCCAGCAGTGACCGCGGGGACGAGCAGTACTTC. Translating gives CASSDRGDEQYF. The V and J genes are TRBV10-2 and TRBJ2-7; D is perhaps TRBD2 (6 bases). Germline V gene lookup returns CDR1 WSHSY and CDR2 SAAADI. Trimming cost V 3 bases and J 5 bases, with 8 bases left between them. This CDR3 is built from 12 residues.

This chain joins TRBV3-1 (or the pseudogene TRBV3-2) and TRBJ2-5; TRBD2 matches at 9 bases. CDR3 length: 13 amino acids. With 8 bases clipped from V and 5 bases from J, the junction kept 6 bases outside the gene matches. Germline assignment: CDR1 LGHDT and CDR2 YNNKEL (reference sequence). CDR3 nucleotide sequence: TGTGCCAGCCGGGGACTAGCCGTCGAGACCCAGTACTTC. Translated: CASRGLAVETQYF.

This sequence joins TRBV5-8 and TRBJ1-1; D not resolved. Germline CDR1 reads SGHTS; CDR2 reads YDEGEE. The CDR3 covers 16 residues. Trimming removed 2 bases at V and 3 bases at J, with 17 bases between. DNA of the CDR3: TGTGCCAGCAGCTTAGAGCGAAGTCCAGCGGACACTGAAGCTTTCTTT. Its translation is CASSLERSPADTEAFF.

The chain is built from TRBV18 and TRBJ1-3; D remains ambiguous. V lost 0 bases, J lost 1 base, and 7 bases lay in between. Germline CDR1 and CDR2: KGHSH and LQKENI. The CDR3 consists of 15 residues. The CDR3 is CASSPPRGSGNTIYF. The CDR3 DNA is TGTGCCAGCTCACCACCCCGGGGATCTGGAAACACCATATATTTT.

The rearrangement uses TRBV7-9 and TRBJ1-1, with TRBD1 matching over 8 bases. J gave up 4 bases and V 5 bases, and 6 bases lay outside the gene matches. Germline V lookup: CDR1 SEHNR, CDR2 FQNEAQ (reference sequence). The CDR3 has 14 amino acids. The CDR3 is CASSPPQGGTEAFF. The CDR3, as DNA: TGTGCCAGCAGCCCCCCACAGGGGGGCACTGAAGCTTTCTTT.

The chain has TRBV2 and TRBJ2-2; D unresolved. The germline gives CDR1 SNHLY, CDR2 FYNNEI. Between the trimmed V and J ends, which lost 8 bases and 7 bases, there was a span of 17 bases. This CDR3 comprises 14 residues. In nucleotides, the CDR3 is TGTGCCAGCTCAGGTGCCGTGAGTTACGGGGAGCTGTTTTTT. This sequence encodes CASSGAVSYGELFF.

This chain's CDR3 is CASSSLTGGGGRWETQYF. The CDR3 DNA is TGTGCCAGCAGCTCTTTAACAGGCGGGGGGGGAAGGTGGGAGACCCAGTACTTC. This rearrangement joins TRBV27 to TRBJ2-5, with 9 bases matching TRBD2. Germline V gene sequence: CDR1 MNHEY, CDR2 SMNVEV (reference sequence). The CDR3 length is 18 residues. V lost 6 bases to trimming and J lost 5 bases; unmatched junction nucleotides: 19.

The chain carries TRBV2 and TRBJ2-3; the match to TRBD2 covers 8 bases. Germline CDR1 and CDR2: SNHLY and FYNNEI. Trimming cost V 6 bases and J 4 bases; bases outside gene matches: 6. The CDR3 has 14 amino acids. The CDR3 DNA reads as TGTGCCAGCAGCGGTAGCGGGGAAGCAGATACGCAGTATTTT. It specifies CASSGSGEADTQYF.

The gene calls are TRBV27 and TRBJ2-3; 7 positions agree with TRBD2. CDR3 length: 18 amino acids. Germline loops: CDR1 MNHEY, CDR2 SMNVEV (reference sequence). Trimming cost V 10 bases and J 4 bases; bases outside gene matches: 23. This CDR3 reads CATRGGIPSRPLPDTQYF. The CDR3 DNA reads TGTGCCACCCGCGGGGGAATACCCTCCCGTCCCCTCCCAGATACGCAGTATTTT.